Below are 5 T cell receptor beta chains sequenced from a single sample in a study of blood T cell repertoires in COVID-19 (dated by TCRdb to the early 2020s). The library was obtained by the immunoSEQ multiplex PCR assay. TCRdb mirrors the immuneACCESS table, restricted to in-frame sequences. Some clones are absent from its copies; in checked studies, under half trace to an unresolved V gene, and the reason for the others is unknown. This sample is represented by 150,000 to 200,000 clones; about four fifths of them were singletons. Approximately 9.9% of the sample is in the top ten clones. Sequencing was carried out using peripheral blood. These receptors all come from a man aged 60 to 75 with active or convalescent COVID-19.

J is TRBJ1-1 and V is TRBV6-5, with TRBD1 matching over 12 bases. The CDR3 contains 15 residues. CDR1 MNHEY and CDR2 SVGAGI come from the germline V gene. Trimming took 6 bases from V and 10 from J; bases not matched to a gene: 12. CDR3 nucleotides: TGTGCCAGCAGCCTTCCCGGGACAGGGGGCTCGGGAGCTTTCTTT. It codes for CASSLPGTGGSGAFF.

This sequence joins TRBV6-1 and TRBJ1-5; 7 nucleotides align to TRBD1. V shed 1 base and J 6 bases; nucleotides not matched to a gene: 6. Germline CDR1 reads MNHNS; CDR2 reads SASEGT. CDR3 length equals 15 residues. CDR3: CASSEVDRVSQPQHF. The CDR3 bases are TGTGCCAGCAGTGAAGTCGACAGGGTTTCTCAGCCCCAGCATTTT.

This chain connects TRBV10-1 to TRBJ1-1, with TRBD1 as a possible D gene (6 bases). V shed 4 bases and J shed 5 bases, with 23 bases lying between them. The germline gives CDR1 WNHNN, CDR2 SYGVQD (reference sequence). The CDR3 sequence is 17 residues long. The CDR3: CASSAGAPSNGRTEAFF. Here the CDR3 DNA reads TGCGCCAGCAGTGCAGGGGCCCCTTCGAATGGTAGGACTGAAGCTTTCTTT.

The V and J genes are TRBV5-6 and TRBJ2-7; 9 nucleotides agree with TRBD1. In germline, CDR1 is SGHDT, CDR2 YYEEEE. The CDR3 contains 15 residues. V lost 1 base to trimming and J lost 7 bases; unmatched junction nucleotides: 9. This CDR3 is CASSLRGTGTLEQYF. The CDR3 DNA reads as TGTGCCAGCAGCTTGCGTGGGACAGGGACACTGGAGCAGTACTTC. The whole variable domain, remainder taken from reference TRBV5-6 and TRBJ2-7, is DAGVTQSPTHLIKTRGQQVTLRCSPKSGHDTVSWYQQALGQGPQFIFQYYEEEERQRGNFPDRFSGHQFPNYSSELNVNALLLGDSALYLCASSLRGTGTLEQYFGPGTRLTVT.

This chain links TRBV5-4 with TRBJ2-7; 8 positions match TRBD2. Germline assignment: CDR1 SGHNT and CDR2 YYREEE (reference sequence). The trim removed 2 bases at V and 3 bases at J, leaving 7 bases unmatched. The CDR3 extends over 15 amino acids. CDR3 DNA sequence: TGTGCCAGCAGCTTTGGAGTAGCGGGGCTCTACGAGCAGTACTTC. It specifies CASSFGVAGLYEQYF. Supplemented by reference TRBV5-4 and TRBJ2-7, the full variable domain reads ETGVTQSPTHLIKTRGQQVTLRCSSQSGHNTVSWYQQALGQGPQFIFQYYREEENGRGNFPPRFSGLQFPNYSSELNVNALELDDSALYLCASSFGVAGLYEQYFGPGTRLTVT.